Shown below are 5 T cell receptor beta chains from a single sample sequenced in a study of vaccination and CD4 T cells after COVID-19. With the Oncomine TCR Beta short-read assay, DNA from cultured CD4+ T cells was sequenced. TCRdb passed the PCR reads through MiXCR, listing each CDR3 protein once. The sample lists 15,000 to 20,000 distinct CDR3 sequences; approximately 40% were seen once. The treatment: approximately 10-day PBMC culture with coronavirus spike peptide pools or control peptides (ViraFEST assay). These receptors' targets are unknown. The sequenced sample was CD4+ T cells from blood, cultured in vitro, obtained after SARS-CoV-2 vaccination. Receptors originate from a human donor who had recovered from COVID-19.

As DNA, the CDR3 is TGTGCCAGCAGCACCGGGGCCCCCTCCTACGAGCAGTACTTC. Protein product: CASSTGAPSYEQYF. The chain couples TRBV2 to TRBJ2-7, with D perhaps given as TRBD1 or TRBD2 (5 bases each). The germline CDR1 and CDR2 sequences are SNHLY and FYNNEI. Trimming removed 6 bases from V and 0 bases from J, with 12 bases in between. This CDR3 has 14 residues.

CDR3 sequence reads: CASSRGGNNSPLHF. CDR3 coding DNA: TGTGCCAGCAGTAGGGGAGGAAATAATTCACCCCTCCACTTT. The chain carries TRBV12-3 or TRBV12-4 and TRBJ1-6; possibly TRBD1 for D (5 bases). The CDR3 totals 14 residues. The ends were cut back, 5 bases at V and 5 bases at J, with 10 bases in the middle.

Turning to this clonotype: One end of the junction does not line up with germline, which may come from a read error. The genes are TRBV6-1 and TRBJ1-2; maybe TRBD1 (5 bases). This CDR3 has 14 residues. The germline V gene encodes CDR1 MNHNS and CDR2 SASEGT. CDR3 protein: CTSSFDRANYGYTF. For the CDR3, the DNA is TGTACCAGCAGCTTCGACAGAGCTAACTATGGCTACACCTTC.

The gene calls are TRBV11-2 and TRBJ1-6; 11 bases align to TRBD1. The germline V gene has CDR1 SGHAT and CDR2 FQNNGV. The CDR3 sequence is 19 residues long. V lost 0 bases to trimming and J lost 4 bases; unmatched junction nucleotides: 8. The CDR3 nucleotides are TGTGCCAGCAGCTTAGAGGGCGGACAGGGGGCCCCTTATAATTCACCCCTCCACTTT. Its translation: CASSLEGGQGAPYNSPLHF.

The V and J genes are TRBV7-2 and TRBJ2-1; perhaps TRBD1 as D (5 bases). This CDR3 has 12 amino acids. Trimming stripped 3 bases from V and 9 bases from J, with 9 bases between. Germline lookup yields CDR1 SGHTA and CDR2 FQGNSA. The CDR3 region is CASSFRVLEQFF. CDR3 sequence (DNA): TGTGCCAGCAGCTTCAGGGTTCTTGAGCAGTTCTTC.